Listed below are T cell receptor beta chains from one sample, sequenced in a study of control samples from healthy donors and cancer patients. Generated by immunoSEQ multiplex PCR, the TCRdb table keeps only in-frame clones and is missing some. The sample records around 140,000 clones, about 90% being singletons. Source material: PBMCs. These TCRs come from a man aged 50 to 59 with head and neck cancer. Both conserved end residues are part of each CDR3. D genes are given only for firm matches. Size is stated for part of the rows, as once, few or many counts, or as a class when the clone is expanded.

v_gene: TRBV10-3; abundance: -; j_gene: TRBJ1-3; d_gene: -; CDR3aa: CAISGQEGNTIYF; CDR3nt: TGTGCCATCAGTGGACAAGAGGGAAACACCATATATTTT
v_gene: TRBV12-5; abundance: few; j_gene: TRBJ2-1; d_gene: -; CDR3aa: CASGSGDYAEQFF; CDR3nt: TGTGCTAGTGGTTCCGGCGACTACGCAGAGCAGTTCTTC
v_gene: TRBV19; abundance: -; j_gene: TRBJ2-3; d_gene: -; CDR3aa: CASSISGDTQYF; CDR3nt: TGTGCCAGTAGTATTTCGGGAGATACGCAGTATTTT
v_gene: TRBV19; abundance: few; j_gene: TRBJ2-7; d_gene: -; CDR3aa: CASAIQPDSYEQYF; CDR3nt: TGTGCCAGTGCCATACAGCCCGACTCCTACGAGCAGTACTTC
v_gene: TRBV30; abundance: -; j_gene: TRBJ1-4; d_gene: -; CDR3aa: CAWSRGGYNEKLFF; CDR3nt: TGTGCCTGGAGTAGGGGGGGATATAATGAAAAACTGTTTTTT
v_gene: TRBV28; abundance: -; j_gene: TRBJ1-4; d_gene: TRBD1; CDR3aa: CASSTTGGSNEKLFF; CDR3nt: TGTGCCAGCAGTACGACAGGGGGCTCTAATGAAAAACTGTTTTTT
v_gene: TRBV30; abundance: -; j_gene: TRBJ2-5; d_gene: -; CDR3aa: CAWNYRDETQYF; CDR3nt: TGTGCCTGGAATTACAGGGATGAGACCCAGTACTTC
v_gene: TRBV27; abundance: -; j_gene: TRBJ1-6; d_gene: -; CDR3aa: CASSYGNSPLHF; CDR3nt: TGTGCCAGCAGTTACGGCAATTCACCCCTCCACTTT
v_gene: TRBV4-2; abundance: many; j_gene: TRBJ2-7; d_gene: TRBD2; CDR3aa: CASSLAGTSASYEQYF; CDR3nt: TGTGCCAGCAGCCTGGCCGGGACTAGCGCCTCCTACGAGCAGTACTTC
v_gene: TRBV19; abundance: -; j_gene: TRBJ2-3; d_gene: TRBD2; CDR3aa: CASSMEGSGGDTQYF; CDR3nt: TGTGCCAGTAGTATGGAGGGATCCGGGGGGGATACGCAGTATTTT
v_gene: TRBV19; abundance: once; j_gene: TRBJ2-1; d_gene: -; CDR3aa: CASRFGSSSYNEQFF; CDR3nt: TGTGCCAGTAGATTTGGCTCCAGCTCCTACAATGAGCAGTTCTTC
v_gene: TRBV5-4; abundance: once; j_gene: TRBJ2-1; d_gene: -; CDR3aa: CASSSSSAYNEQFF; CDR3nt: TGTGCCAGCAGCTCCTCTTCTGCCTACAATGAGCAGTTCTTC
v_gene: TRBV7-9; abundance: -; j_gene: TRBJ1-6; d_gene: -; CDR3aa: CASSSRQNSPLHF; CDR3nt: TGTGCCAGCAGCTCCCGACAGAATTCACCCCTCCACTTT
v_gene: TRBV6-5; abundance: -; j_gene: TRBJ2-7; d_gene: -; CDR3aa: CASSSGGETYEQYF; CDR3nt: TGTGCCAGCAGTTCAGGAGGGGAGACCTACGAGCAGTACTTC
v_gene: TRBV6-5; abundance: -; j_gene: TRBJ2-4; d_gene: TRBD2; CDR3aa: CASSYGRGDENIQYF; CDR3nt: TGTGCCAGCAGTTACGGGAGGGGAGATGAAAACATTCAGTACTTC
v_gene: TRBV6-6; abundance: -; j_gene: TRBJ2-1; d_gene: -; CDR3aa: CASSTRDKNNEQFF; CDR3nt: TGTGCCAGCAGTACCCGGGACAAGAACAATGAGCAGTTCTTC
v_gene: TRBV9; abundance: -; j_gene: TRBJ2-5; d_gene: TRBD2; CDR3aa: CASSVEGSGGFYQETQYF; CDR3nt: TGTGCCAGCAGCGTAGAAGGAAGCGGGGGATTTTACCAAGAGACCCAGTACTTC
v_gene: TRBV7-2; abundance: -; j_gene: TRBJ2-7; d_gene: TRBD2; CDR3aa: CASSLAPGRARHEQYF; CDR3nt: TGTGCCAGCAGCTTAGCCCCCGGGAGGGCCAGACACGAGCAGTACTTC
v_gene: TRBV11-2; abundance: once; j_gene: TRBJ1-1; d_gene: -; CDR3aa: CASSPTRGNTEAFF; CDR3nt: TGTGCCAGCAGCCCTACGAGGGGGAACACTGAAGCTTTCTTT
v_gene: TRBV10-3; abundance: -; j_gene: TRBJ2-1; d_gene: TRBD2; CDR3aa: CAISVQTSGPSNEQFF; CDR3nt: TGTGCCATCAGTGTGCAGACTAGCGGCCCCTCCAATGAGCAGTTCTTC
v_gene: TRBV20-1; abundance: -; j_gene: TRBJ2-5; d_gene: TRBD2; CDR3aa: CSASSLAGAETQYF; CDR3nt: TGCAGTGCTAGTAGCCTAGCGGGTGCAGAGACCCAGTACTTC
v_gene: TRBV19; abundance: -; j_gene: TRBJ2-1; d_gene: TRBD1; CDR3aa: CASGGYRDREMSEQFF; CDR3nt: TGTGCCAGTGGGGGGTACCGGGACAGGGAAATGAGTGAGCAGTTCTTC
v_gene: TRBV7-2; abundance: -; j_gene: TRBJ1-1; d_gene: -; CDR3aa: CASSLGVMNTEAFF; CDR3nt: TGTGCCAGCAGCTTAGGAGTAATGAACACTGAAGCTTTCTTT
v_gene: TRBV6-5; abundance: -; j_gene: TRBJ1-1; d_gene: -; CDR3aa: CASRGRGTATEAFF; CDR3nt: TGTGCCAGCAGGGGAAGGGGGACTGCCACTGAAGCTTTCTTT
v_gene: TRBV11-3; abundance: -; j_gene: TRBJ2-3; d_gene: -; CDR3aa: CASSLPSTDTQYF; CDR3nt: TGTGCCAGCAGCCTTCCCTCCACAGATACGCAGTATTTT